Below, 13 T cell receptor beta chains from the same sample are listed, as sequenced in a study of Ad26.COV2.S vaccination and SARS-CoV-2 variants. The method was immunoSEQ multiplex PCR; TCRdb's version includes in-frame clones alone and lacks a portion of them. The sample yields about 410,000 clones, approximately 90% seen once. As to treatment: roughly 20 received Ad26.COV2.S at low or high dose, single or two shots; about 5 received placebo; per-sample allocation not given. Sample collection was performed on day 63 after the first vaccine or placebo injection. The sample here was peripheral blood, taken in a trial of Ad26.COV2.S vaccine versus placebo. The receptor source for this set is a person aged 18 to 65 who received the Ad26.COV2.S COVID-19 vaccine or a placebo.

This clone was picked up a small number of times. The V and J genes are TRBV6-5 and TRBJ2-3; weak D call: TRBD2 (5 bases). The CDR3 runs 15 residues. CDR1 and CDR2 (germline): MNHEY, SVGAGI. Trimming removed 6 bases from V and 1 base from J, with 14 bases in between. The DNA for the CDR3 is TGTGCCAGCAGGAGCGATTGGCGGGGCACAGATACGCAGTATTTT. Encoded protein: CASRSDWRGTDTQYF.

The J gene is TRBJ1-4, the V gene TRBV29-1; D is undetermined. The V end lost 4 bases, the J end lost 7 bases, and 7 bases lay between the germline ends. Germline V gene sequence: CDR1 SQVTM, CDR2 ANQGSEA. The CDR3 totals 11 residues. The CDR3 here is CSVGVSEKLFF. DNA of the CDR3: TGCAGCGTTGGGGTTAGTGAAAAACTGTTTTTT. The full variable domain, its missing parts supplied by reference TRBV29-1 and TRBJ1-4, is SAVISQKPSRDICQRGTSLTIQCQVDSQVTMMFWYRQQPGQSLTLIATANQGSEATYESGFVIDKFPISRPNLTFSTLTVSNMSPEDSSIYLCSVGVSEKLFFGSGTQLSVL.

This chain uses TRBV6-5 with TRBJ1-2; maybe TRBD1 (5 bases). V lost 4 bases and J lost 4, with 10 bases in between. CDR1 MNHEY and CDR2 SVGAGI come from the germline V gene. The length of the CDR3 is 13 residues. CDR3 DNA: TGTGCCAGCAGTTCCCCTGGGGGCTATGGCTACACCTTC. Its protein is CASSSPGGYGYTF.

The chain couples TRBV7-8 to TRBJ2-1, with D possibly being TRBD2 (5 bases). Deletions cut 4 bases from V and 4 bases from J, with 11 bases between. This CDR3 comprises 14 residues. The germline gives CDR1 SGHVS, CDR2 FQNEAQ. CDR3 sequence (DNA): TGTGCCAGCAGCTCAAACAGAGGGTACAATGAGCAGTTCTTC. This translates into CASSSNRGYNEQFF.

This rearrangement joins TRBV5-1 to TRBJ2-2; TRBD1 agrees at 8 bases. This CDR3 has 15 amino acids. V lost 1 base, J lost 5 bases, and 4 bases stayed unmatched. The germline gives CDR1 SGHRS, CDR2 YFSETQ. CDR3: CASSLSRGRTGELFF. CDR3 bases: TGCGCCAGCAGCTTGAGCAGGGGGCGGACCGGGGAGCTGTTTTTT.

V usage is TRBV9 and J usage is TRBJ1-2; D unclear. V was pared by 3 bases and J by 5 bases, with 8 bases between. This CDR3 spans 12 amino acids. The germline CDR1 and CDR2 sequences are SGDLS and YYNGEE. The CDR3 sequence is CASSGAPYGYTF. CDR3 nucleotide sequence: TGTGCCAGCAGCGGGGCCCCTTATGGCTACACCTTC.

The J gene is TRBJ2-1, the V gene TRBV6-5; maybe TRBD2 (5 bases). The V end lost 7 bases, the J end lost 6 bases, and 13 bases lay between the germline ends. The CDR3 spans 13 residues. CDR1 MNHEY and CDR2 SVGAGI come from the germline V gene. The CDR3 sequence: CASTEGGRNEQFF. Here the CDR3 DNA reads TGTGCCAGCACCGAGGGCGGGCGCAATGAGCAGTTCTTC.

This clone was detected only once. V is TRBV7-9 and J is TRBJ1-2, with 8 bases identical to TRBD1. Germline V gives CDR1 SEHNR, CDR2 FQNEAQ (reference sequence). The CDR3 spans 16 residues. V lost 5 bases, J lost 1 base, and 9 bases stayed unmatched. This chain's CDR3 is CASSRQGRVNNYGYTF. The CDR3 nucleotides read TGTGCCAGCAGCCGACAGGGGCGTGTAAATAACTATGGCTACACCTTC.

The V call is TRBV4-3, the J call TRBJ2-2, with 13 bases matching TRBD2. The CDR3 sequence is 16 residues long. After removal of 1 base from V and 5 bases from J, the junction contained 1 base not matched to a gene. Germline CDR1 is LGHNA and CDR2 is YSLEER. The CDR3 DNA sequence: TGCGCCAGCAGCCAAGGACTAGCGGGAGGAACCGGGGAGCTGTTTTTT. It encodes CASSQGLAGGTGELFF.

This clone has a single count. This rearrangement joins TRBV7-8 to TRBJ1-2; D ambiguous. This CDR3 has 13 amino acids. Germline V gene lookup returns CDR1 SGHVS and CDR2 FQNEAQ. V lost 5 bases and J lost 1, with 8 bases in between. CDR3 DNA: TGTGCCAGCAGCCTAGGGATTAACTATGGCTACACCTTC. Translating it yields CASSLGINYGYTF. Full variable domain (rest looked up from reference TRBV7-8 and TRBJ1-2): GAGVSQSPRYKVAKRGQDVALRCDPISGHVSLFWYQQALGQGPEFLTYFQNEAQLDKSGLPSDRFFAERPEGSVSTLKIQRTQQEDSAVYLCASSLGINYGYTFGSGTRLTVV.

The rearrangement uses TRBV4-1 and TRBJ2-1; 11 positions agree with TRBD2. The germline V gene encodes CDR1 MGHRA and CDR2 YSYEKL. The CDR3 consists of 15 residues. The J segment lost 3 bases and the V segment lost 5 bases, leaving 3 bases of the junction unmatched. CDR3 residues: CASSYGTSGYNEQFF. In nucleotides, the CDR3 is TGCGCCAGCAGCTACGGGACTAGCGGCTACAATGAGCAGTTCTTC.

This chain connects TRBV4-2 to TRBJ2-6; D is undetermined. Germline V gene data show CDR1 as LGHNA and CDR2 as YNFKEQ. This CDR3 is built from 16 residues. The V gene lost 0 bases and the J gene lost 0 bases, with 6 bases spanning the gap. CDR3 nucleotides: TGTGCCAGCAGCCAAGATCGACGCTCTGGGGCCAACGTCCTGACTTTC. The encoded protein is CASSQDRRSGANVLTF.

The gene calls are TRBV9 and TRBJ1-5; the D is unclear. The V gene's germline CDR1 is SGDLS and CDR2 YYNGEE. V was cut by 0 bases and J by 3 bases, with 4 bases left in between. This CDR3 is built from 13 residues. CDR3 coding DNA: TGTGCCAGCAGCGTAGATACCAATCAGCCCCAGCATTTT. Translation gives CASSVDTNQPQHF.